The clone carrying this T cell receptor (beta chain) appeared a few times. There are 14 residues in the CDR3. Germline CDR1 reads SEHNR; CDR2 reads FQNEAQ (reference sequence). V lost 4 bases, J lost 8 bases, and 9 bases stayed unmatched. Preparation of the TCRbeta library was carried out with unique molecular identifiers. Using its own MiXCR run on the PCR reads, TCRdb lists one record per CDR3 protein. Counted here are around 360,000 distinct CDR3 sequences, 10% occurring once; the ten biggest clones make up 2% to 3%. This entry belongs to a study of T-cell reconstitution after alpha-beta-depleted transplantation in children.

The chain links TRBV7-9 to TRBJ2-7, with 9 bases fitting TRBD1. The receptor was derived from a human donor who donated a stem cell graft to a child with acute lymphoblastic leukemia. The material sequenced was PBMCs from the stem cell graft donor, taken from the stem cell graft. The CDR3 DNA follows: TGTGCCAGCAGCTCCGGGACAGGGCCTGGTAAGCAGTACTTC. Amino acids: CASSSGTGPGKQYF.